This TCR beta chain was sequenced during a study of blood T cells in healthy people across ages. As for the study in general: The template switching approach captured approximately one barcoded beta molecule for every two T cells. Study-level points and caveats: A strong correlation was found between TCR beta diversity and the percentage of naive T cells.

Together with a sample-barcoded 5' primer, a J-beta primer mix was included in a second PCR lasting about 7 to 11 cycles. TCRdb itself ran the 5' RACE reads through MiXCR, one entry per CDR3 protein. Of about 780,000 distinct CDR3 sequences listed, about 62% were seen once; the top ten hold about 30%. Trimming removed 1 base at V and 4 bases at J, with 10 bases between. This CDR3 has 14 amino acids. Germline V gene sequence: CDR1 SGHTA, CDR2 FQGNSA. Remarks on this clonotype: Its matching antigen is unknown.

Sequences were obtained from blood. The V gene is TRBV7-2, the J gene TRBJ1-2; maybe TRBD1 (5 bases). The receptor was derived from a man younger than 40 in good health. The CDR3 loop reads CASSLEAGLYGYTF. DNA for the CDR3: TGTGCCAGCAGCTTAGAAGCGGGACTCTATGGCTACACCTTC.